The sequence of this T cell receptor (beta chain) was determined in a study of cytomegalovirus exposure and HLA in healthy donors. At the level of the study: Earlier results showed 117 million unique TCR beta sequences derived from roughly 200 million T cells. Findings and limits, study-wide: Most TCR beta V segments were productive about 87% or about 30% of the time in an earlier analysis.

Comment on this clone: The antigen is unknown.

The CDR3 length is 15 residues. CDR1 and CDR2 from the germline V gene are MNHEY and SMNVEV (reference sequence). V gave up 6 bases and J gave up 3 bases; unmatched junction bases: 7. Each donor was nominally healthy when sampled (though unrecorded immune exposures were likely). 13 Jbeta primers and 60 Vbeta primers were used for the PCR. Profiled with immunoSEQ multiplex PCR; TCRdb holds only in-frame clones, not every one. The table lists 120,000 or so clones, approximately 69% of them singletons. Sequencing was done on a sample of PBMCs. The receptor's source is a man aged 35-49 years in good health and CMV-seropositive. The rearrangement links TRBV27 to TRBJ1-1; 10 bases map to TRBD1. CDR3 bases: TGTGCCAGCAGGCGGACAGGGGGTAGGGACACTGAAGCTTTCTTT. It yields the protein CASRRTGGRDTEAFF.